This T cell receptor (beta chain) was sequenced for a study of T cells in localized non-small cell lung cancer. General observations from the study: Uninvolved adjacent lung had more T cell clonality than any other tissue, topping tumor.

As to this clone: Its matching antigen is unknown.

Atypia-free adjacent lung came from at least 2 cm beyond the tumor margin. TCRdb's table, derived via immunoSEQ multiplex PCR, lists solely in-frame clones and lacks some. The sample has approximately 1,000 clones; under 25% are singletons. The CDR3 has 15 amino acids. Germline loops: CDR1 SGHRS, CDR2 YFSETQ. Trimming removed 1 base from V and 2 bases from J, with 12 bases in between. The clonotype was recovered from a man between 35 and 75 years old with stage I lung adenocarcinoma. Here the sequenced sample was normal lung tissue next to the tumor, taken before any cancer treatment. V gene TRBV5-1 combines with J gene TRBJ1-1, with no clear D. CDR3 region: CASSLSTTLNTEAFF. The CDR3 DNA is TGCGCCAGCAGCTTGTCTACGACTCTCAACACTGAAGCTTTCTTT.